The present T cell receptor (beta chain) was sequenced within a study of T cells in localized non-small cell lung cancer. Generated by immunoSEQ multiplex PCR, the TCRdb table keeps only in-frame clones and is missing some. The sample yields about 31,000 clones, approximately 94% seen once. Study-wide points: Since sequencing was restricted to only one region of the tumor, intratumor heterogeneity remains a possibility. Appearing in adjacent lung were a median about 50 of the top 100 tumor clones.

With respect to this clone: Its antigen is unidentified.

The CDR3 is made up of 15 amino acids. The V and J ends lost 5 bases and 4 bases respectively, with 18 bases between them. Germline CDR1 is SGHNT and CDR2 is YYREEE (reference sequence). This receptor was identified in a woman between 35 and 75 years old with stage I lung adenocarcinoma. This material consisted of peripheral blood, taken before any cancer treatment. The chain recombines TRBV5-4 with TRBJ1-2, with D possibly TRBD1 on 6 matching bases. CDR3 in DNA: TGTGCCAGCAGTCTCCCTGGGACACCTGGCTATGGCTACACCTTC. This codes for CASSLPGTPGYGYTF.